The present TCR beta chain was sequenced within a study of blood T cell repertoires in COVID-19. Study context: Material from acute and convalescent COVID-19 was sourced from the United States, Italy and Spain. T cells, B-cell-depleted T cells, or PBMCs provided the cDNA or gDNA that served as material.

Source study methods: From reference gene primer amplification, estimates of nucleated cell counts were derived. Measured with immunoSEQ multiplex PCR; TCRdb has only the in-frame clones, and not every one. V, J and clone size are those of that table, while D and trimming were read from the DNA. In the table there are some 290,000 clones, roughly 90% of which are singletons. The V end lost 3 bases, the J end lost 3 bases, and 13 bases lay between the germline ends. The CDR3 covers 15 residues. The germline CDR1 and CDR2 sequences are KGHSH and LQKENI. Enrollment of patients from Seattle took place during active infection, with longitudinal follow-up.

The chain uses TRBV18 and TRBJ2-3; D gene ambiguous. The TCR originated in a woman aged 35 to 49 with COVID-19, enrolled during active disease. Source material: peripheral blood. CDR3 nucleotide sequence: TGTGCCAGCTCACCCCGATCGAGCAAGACAGATACGCAGTATTTT. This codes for CASSPRSSKTDTQYF.